Listed below are T cell receptor beta chains from one sample, sequenced in a study of blood T cell repertoires in COVID-19. Profiled with immunoSEQ multiplex PCR; TCRdb holds only in-frame clones, not every one. The profile covers 100,000 or so clones, with roughly nine tenths appearing a single time and 7% to 9.5% taken by the ten largest. The source material was peripheral blood. These receptors all come from a young man in a cohort sampled during active COVID-19. Each CDR3 is given with its conserved first and last residue. The D gene is left open where the match is weak. Size is omitted from some rows. Given values are once, few, many or a class for expanded clones.

clone size,J gene,D gene,V gene,CDR3 DNA,CDR3 protein
.,TRBJ1-4,.,TRBV30,TGTGCCTGGAGTGGGGTGTCAGGTACAACTAATGAAAAACTGTTTTTT,CAWSGVSGTTNEKLFF
.,TRBJ2-1,.,TRBV6-5,TGTGCCAGTCCCGGGCAGGGGTCCTACAATGAGCAGTTCTTC,CASPGQGSYNEQFF
.,TRBJ1-1,TRBD1,TRBV2,TGTGCCAGCAGTTCGACAGGGGGCAACACTGAAGCTTTCTTT,CASSSTGGNTEAFF
.,TRBJ1-3,.,TRBV24-1,TGTGCCACCAGTGGGGGGCCCACTGGAAACACCATATATTTT,CATSGGPTGNTIYF
.,TRBJ1-4,.,TRBV5-4,TGTGCCAGCAGCTTTCGGGGTACACGGGAAAAACTGTTTTTT,CASSFRGTREKLFF
.,TRBJ2-2,TRBD2,TRBV7-3,TGTGCCAGCAGCCTCAGCATAGCGGGGGCACCCGGCGGGGAGCTGTTTTTT,CASSLSIAGAPGGELFF
.,TRBJ2-5,TRBD2,TRBV29-1,TGCAGCGTTGAACCCCAACTAGCGCAAGAGACCCAGTACTTC,CSVEPQLAQETQYF
.,TRBJ1-2,.,TRBV28,TGTGCCAGCAGTTTAGGCGGGTTAGGTCGGCAGGAGGCGTCCTTC,CASSLGGLGRQEASF
.,TRBJ1-2,.,TRBV7-2,TGTGCCAGCAGCTTGACAGGTCGTAGCTACACCTTC,CASSLTGRSYTF
.,TRBJ1-1,.,TRBV18,TGTGCCAGCTCACCTCGCGGGGGGTTTAATGAAGCTTTCTTT,CASSPRGGFNEAFF
.,TRBJ1-2,TRBD1,TRBV7-9,TGTGCCAGCAGCTTACCGACAGGGGTAAAATATAACTATGGCTACACCTTC,CASSLPTGVKYNYGYTF
.,TRBJ2-1,.,TRBV3-1/TRBV3-2,TGTGCCAGCAGCCCCAGAGTGGACAGAGACAATGAGCAGTTCTTC,CASSPRVDRDNEQFF
.,TRBJ1-2,.,TRBV24-1,TGTGCCACCAGTGATCCGTTCAAGGGAGTCTATGGCTACACCTTC,CATSDPFKGVYGYTF
once,TRBJ1-1,.,TRBV18,TGTGCCAGCTTCCCCGACAGGAGAGGAGAAGCTTTCTTT,CASFPDRRGEAFF
.,TRBJ1-4,.,TRBV15,TGTGCCACCAGCAGAGGGAAGGCGGCTAATGAAAAACTGTTTTTT,CATSRGKAANEKLFF
.,TRBJ2-7,.,TRBV7-2,TGTGCCAGCAGCTTAGGCGGGCTATTGGGCTACGAGCAGTACTTC,CASSLGGLLGYEQYF
.,TRBJ1-3,TRBD1,TRBV9,TGTGCCAGCAGCGTAGATTGGACAGGGGGTCGTTTGGCTGGAAACACCATATATTTT,CASSVDWTGGRLAGNTIYF
.,TRBJ2-5,TRBD2,TRBV4-3,TGCGCCAGCAGCCGAACTAGCGGGTGGGAGACCCAGTACTTC,CASSRTSGWETQYF